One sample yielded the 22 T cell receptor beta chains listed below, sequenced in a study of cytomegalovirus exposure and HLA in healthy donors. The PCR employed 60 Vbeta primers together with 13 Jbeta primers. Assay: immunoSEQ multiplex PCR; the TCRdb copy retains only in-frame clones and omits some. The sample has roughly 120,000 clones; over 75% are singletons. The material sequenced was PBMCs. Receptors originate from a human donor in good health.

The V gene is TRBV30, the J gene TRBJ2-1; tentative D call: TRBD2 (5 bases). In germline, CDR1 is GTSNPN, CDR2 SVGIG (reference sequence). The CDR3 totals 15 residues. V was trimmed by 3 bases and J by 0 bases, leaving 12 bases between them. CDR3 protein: CAWSGNRNSYNEQFF. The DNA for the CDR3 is TGTGCCTGGAGCGGGAATCGAAACTCCTACAATGAGCAGTTCTTC.

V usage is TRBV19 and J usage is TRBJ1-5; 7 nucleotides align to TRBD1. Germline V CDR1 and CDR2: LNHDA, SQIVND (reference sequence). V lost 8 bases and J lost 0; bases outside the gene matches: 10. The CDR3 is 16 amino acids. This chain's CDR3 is CASARGAKSSNQPQHF. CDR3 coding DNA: TGTGCCAGTGCCAGGGGGGCCAAGTCTAGCAATCAGCCCCAGCATTTT. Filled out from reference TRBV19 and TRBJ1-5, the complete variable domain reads DGGITQSPKYLFRKEGQNVTLSCEQNLNHDAMYWYRQDPGQGLRLIYYSQIVNDFQKGDIAEGYSVSREKKESFPLTVTSAQKNPTAFYLCASARGAKSSNQPQHFGDGTRLSIL.

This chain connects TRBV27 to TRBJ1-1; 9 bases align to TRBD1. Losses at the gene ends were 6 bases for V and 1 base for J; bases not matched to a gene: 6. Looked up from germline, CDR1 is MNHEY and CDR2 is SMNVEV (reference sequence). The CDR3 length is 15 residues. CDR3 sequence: CASRKQGAANTEAFF. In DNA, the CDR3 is TGTGCCAGCAGGAAACAGGGGGCCGCGAACACTGAAGCTTTCTTT.

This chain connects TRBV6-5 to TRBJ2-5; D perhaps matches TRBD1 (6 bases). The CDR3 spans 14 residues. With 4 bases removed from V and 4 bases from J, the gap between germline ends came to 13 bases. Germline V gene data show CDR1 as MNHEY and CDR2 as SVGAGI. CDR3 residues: CASSFRGMPETQYF. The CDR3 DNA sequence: TGTGCCAGCAGTTTCAGGGGAATGCCAGAGACCCAGTACTTC.

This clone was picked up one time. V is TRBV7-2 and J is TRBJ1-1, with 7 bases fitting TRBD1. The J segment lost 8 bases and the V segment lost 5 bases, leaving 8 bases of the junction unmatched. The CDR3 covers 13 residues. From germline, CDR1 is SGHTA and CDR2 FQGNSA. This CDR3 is CASSRPMTGEAFF. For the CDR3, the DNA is TGTGCCAGCAGCCGCCCAATGACAGGGGAAGCTTTCTTT. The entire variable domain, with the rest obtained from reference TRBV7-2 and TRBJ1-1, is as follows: GAGVSQSPSNKVTEKGKDVELRCDPISGHTALYWYRQSLGQGLEFLIYFQGNSAPDKSGLPSDRFSAERTGGSVSTLTIQRTQQEDSAVYLCASSRPMTGEAFFGQGTRLTVV.

The CDR3 region is CASSYSNSGVSYEQYF. The CDR3 DNA sequence: TGTGCCAGCAGTTACTCGAATAGCGGGGTCTCCTACGAGCAGTACTTC. The chain uses TRBV6-5 and TRBJ2-7; TRBD2 matches at 8 bases. CDR3 length: 16 residues. V shed 0 bases, J shed 0 bases, and the junction held 4 bases outside the gene matches. Germline CDR1 reads MNHEY; CDR2 reads SVGAGI.

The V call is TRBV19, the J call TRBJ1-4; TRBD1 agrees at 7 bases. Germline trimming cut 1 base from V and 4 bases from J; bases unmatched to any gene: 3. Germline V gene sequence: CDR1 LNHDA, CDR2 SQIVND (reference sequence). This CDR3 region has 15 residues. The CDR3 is CASSIGGGNNEKLFF. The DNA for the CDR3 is TGTGCCAGTAGTATAGGAGGGGGCAATAATGAAAAACTGTTTTTT.

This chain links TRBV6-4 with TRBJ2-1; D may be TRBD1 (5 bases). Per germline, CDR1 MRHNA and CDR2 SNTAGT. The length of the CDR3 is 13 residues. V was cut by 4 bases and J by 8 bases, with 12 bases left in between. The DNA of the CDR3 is TGTGCCAGCAGTGTAGAAGGACACGATGAGCAGTTCTTC. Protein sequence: CASSVEGHDEQFF.

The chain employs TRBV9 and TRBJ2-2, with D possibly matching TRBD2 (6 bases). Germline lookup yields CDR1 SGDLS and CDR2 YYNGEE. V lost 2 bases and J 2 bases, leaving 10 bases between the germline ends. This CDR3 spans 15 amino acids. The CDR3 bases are TGTGCCAGCAGCGTCCTAGCGAGCAACACCGGGGAGCTGTTTTTT. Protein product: CASSVLASNTGELFF. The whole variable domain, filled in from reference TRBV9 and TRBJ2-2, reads DSGVTQTPKHLITATGQRVTLRCSPRSGDLSVYWYQQSLDQGLQFLIQYYNGEERAKGNILERFSAQQFPDLHSELNLSSLELGDSALYFCASSVLASNTGELFFGEGSRLTVL.

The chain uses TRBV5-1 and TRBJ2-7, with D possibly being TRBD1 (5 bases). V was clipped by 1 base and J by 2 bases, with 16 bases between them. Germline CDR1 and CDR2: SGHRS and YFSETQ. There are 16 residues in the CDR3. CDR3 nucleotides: TGCGCCAGCAGCTTGTCTACAGGAGTTGGGGCCTACGAGCAGTACTTC. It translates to CASSLSTGVGAYEQYF. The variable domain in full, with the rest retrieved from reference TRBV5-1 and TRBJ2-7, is KAGVTQTPRYLIKTRGQQVTLSCSPISGHRSVSWYQQTPGQGLQFLFEYFSETQRNKGNFPGRFSGRQFSNSRSEMNVSTLELGDSALYLCASSLSTGVGAYEQYFGPGTRLTVT.

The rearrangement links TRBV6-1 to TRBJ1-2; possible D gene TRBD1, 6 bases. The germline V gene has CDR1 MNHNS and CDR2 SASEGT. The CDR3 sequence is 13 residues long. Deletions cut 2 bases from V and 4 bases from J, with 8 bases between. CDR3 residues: CASSETGPYGYTF. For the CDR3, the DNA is TGTGCCAGCAGTGAAACAGGGCCCTATGGCTACACCTTC.

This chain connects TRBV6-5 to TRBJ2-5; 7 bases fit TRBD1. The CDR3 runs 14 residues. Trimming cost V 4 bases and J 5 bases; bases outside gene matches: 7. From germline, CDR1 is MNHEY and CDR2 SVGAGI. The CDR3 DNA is TGTGCCAGCAGTTTTCAGGGGGTTGGCGAGACCCAGTACTTC. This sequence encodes CASSFQGVGETQYF.

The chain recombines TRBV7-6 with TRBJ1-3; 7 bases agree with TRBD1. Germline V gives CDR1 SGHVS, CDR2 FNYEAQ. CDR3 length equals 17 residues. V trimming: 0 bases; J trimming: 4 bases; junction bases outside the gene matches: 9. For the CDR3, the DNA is TGTGCCAGCAGCTTAGCCCCTACAGGGGAGTCCGGAAACACCATATATTTT. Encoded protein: CASSLAPTGESGNTIYF. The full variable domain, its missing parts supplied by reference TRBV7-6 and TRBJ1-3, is GAGVSQSPRYKVTKRGQDVALRCDPISGHVSLYWYRQALGQGPEFLTYFNYEAQQDKSGLPNDRFSAERPEGSISTLTIQRTEQRDSAMYRCASSLAPTGESGNTIYFGEGSWLTVV.

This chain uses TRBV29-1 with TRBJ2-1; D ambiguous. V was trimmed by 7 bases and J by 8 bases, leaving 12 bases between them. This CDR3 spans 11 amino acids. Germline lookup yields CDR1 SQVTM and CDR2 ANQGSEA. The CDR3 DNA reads TGCAGCGCCACGTGGAGTTATGAGCAGTTCTTC. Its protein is CSATWSYEQFF.

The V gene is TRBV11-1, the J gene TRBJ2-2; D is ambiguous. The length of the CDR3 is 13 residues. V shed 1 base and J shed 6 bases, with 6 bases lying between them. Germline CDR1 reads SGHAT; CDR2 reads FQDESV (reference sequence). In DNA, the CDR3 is TGTGCCAGCAGCTTAGATCGAGCCGGGGAGCTGTTTTTT. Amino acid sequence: CASSLDRAGELFF.

CDR3 residues: CASSHTSAMHSSTDTQYF. The CDR3 coding sequence is TGTGCCAGCAGCCATACTAGCGCGATGCATTCTAGCACAGATACGCAGTATTTT. This chain joins TRBV5-5 and TRBJ2-3; TRBD2 matches at 7 bases. The trim removed 4 bases at V and 0 bases at J, leaving 14 bases unmatched. Germline V gives CDR1 SGHKS, CDR2 YYEKEE (reference sequence). CDR3 size: 18 residues.

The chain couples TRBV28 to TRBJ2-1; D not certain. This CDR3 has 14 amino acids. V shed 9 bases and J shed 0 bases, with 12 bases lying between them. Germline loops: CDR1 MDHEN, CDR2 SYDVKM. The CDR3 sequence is CASHSTSSYNEQFF. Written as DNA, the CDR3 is TGTGCCAGTCACTCAACGAGCTCCTACAATGAGCAGTTCTTC.

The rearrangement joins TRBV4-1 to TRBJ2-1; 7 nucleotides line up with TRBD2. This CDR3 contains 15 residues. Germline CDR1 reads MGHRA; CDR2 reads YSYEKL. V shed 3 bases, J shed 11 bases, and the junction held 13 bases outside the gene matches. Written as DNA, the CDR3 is TGCGCCAGCAGCCAGATAGCGGGCCCAACTTACCAGCAGTTCTTC. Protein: CASSQIAGPTYQQFF.

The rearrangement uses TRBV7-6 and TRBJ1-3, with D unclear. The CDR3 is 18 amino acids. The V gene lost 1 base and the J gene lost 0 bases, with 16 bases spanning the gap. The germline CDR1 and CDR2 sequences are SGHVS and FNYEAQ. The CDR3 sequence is CASSLGSAGGFSGNTIYF. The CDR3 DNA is TGTGCCAGCAGCTTAGGTAGTGCGGGCGGTTTCTCTGGAAACACCATATATTTT.

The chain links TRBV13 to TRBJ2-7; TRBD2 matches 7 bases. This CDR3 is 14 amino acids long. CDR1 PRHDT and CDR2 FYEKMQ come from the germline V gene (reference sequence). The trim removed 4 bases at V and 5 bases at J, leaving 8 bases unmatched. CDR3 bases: TGTGCCAGCAGCTGGGAGGGCCAAGACCACGAGCAGTACTTC. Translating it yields CASSWEGQDHEQYF.

CDR3 residues: CASSPIPRNSAGSGNTIYF. CDR3 coding DNA: TGTGCCAGCAGCCCCATCCCCCGAAATTCAGCAGGCTCTGGAAACACCATATATTTT. The rearrangement uses TRBV7-8 and TRBJ1-3; D gene uncertain. CDR1 is SGHVS, CDR2 FQNEAQ, per germline. The CDR3 loop spans 19 amino acids. The V gene lost 5 bases and the J gene lost 0 bases, with 23 bases spanning the gap.

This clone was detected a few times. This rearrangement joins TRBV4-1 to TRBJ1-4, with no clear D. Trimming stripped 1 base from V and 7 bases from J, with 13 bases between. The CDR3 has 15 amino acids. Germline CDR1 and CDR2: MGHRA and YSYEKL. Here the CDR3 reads CASSQGASESEKLFF. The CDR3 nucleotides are TGCGCCAGCAGCCAAGGGGCTTCGGAAAGTGAAAAACTGTTTTTT.